The clone carrying this T cell receptor (beta chain) has a handful of counts. What it binds is not known. TCRdb ran MiXCR on the RT-PCR reads and lists one entry per CDR3 protein. Of 650,000 to 850,000 distinct CDR3 sequences in the sample, about 15% were seen once. The data were obtained in a study of response to subunit inactivated influenza vaccine. CDR1 is MDHEN and CDR2 is SYDVKM in the germline V gene. The CDR3 runs to 17 residues. The ends lost 5 bases at V and 2 bases at J; junction bases unmatched: 10. Study results and limitations: Each seasonal influenza vaccination, the authors suggested, recruits few new T cells.

The source of this sequence is a man aged 45 to 65 who received an inactivated influenza vaccine. The V call is TRBV28, the J call TRBJ2-3; 10 bases are a match to TRBD2. The source was PBMCs from blood, collected roughly 15 days before vaccination. The CDR3 nucleotides read TGTGCCAGCAGTCCGCAGCCGAGCGGGAGGGTCACAGATACGCAGTATTTT. It yields the protein CASSPQPSGRVTDTQYF.